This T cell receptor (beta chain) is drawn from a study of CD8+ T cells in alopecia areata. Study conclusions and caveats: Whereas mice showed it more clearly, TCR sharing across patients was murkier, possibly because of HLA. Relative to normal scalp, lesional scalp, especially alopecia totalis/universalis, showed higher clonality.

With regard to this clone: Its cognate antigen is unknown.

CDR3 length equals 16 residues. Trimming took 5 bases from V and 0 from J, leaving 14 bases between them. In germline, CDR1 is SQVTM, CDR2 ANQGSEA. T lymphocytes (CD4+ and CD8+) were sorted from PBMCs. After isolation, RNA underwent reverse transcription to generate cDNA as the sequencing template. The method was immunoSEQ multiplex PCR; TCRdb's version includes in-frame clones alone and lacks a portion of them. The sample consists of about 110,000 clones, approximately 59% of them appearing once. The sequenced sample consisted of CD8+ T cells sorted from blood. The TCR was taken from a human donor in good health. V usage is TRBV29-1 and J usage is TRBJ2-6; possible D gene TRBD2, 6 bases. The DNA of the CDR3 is TGCAGCGTTATGGGGGGTACGGGCTCTGGGGCCAACGTCCTGACTTTC. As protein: CSVMGGTGSGANVLTF.